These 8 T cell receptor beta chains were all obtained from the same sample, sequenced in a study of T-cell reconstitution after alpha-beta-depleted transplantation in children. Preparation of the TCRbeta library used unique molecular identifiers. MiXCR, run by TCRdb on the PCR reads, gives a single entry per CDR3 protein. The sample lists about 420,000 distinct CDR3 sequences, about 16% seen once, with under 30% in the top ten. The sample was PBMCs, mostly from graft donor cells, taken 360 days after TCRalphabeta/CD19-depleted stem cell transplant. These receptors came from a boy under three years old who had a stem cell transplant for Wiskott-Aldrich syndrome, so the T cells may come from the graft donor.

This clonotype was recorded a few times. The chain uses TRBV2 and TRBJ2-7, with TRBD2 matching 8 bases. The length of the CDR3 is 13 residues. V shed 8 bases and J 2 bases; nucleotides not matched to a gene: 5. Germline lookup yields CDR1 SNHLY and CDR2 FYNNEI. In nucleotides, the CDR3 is TGTGCCAGCCAAAGCGGGGGAACCTACGAGCAGTACTTC. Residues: CASQSGGTYEQYF.

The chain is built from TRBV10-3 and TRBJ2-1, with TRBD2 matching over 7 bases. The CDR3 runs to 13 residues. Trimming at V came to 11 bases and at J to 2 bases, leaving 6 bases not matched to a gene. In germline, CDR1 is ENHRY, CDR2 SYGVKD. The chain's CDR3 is CAVRDYAYNEQFF. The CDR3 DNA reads TGTGCCGTCCGGGACTATGCCTACAATGAGCAGTTCTTC.

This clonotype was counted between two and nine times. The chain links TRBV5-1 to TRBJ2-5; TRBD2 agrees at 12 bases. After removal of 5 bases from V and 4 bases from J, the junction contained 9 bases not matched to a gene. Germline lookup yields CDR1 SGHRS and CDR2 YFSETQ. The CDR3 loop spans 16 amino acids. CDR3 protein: CASSHGLAGLGETQYF. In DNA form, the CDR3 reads TGCGCCAGCAGTCATGGACTAGCGGGATTAGGAGAGACCCAGTACTTC. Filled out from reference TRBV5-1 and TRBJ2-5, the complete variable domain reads KAGVTQTPRYLIKTRGQQVTLSCSPISGHRSVSWYQQTPGQGLQFLFEYFSETQRNKGNFPGRFSGRQFSNSRSEMNVSTLELGDSALYLCASSHGLAGLGETQYFGPGTRLLVL.

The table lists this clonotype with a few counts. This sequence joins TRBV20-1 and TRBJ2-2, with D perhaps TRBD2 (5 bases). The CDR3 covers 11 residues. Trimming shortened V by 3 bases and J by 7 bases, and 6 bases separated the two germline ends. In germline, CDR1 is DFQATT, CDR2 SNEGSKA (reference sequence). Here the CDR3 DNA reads TGCAGTGCTAGCGGGGACGGGGAGCTGTTTTTT. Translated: CSASGDGELFF.

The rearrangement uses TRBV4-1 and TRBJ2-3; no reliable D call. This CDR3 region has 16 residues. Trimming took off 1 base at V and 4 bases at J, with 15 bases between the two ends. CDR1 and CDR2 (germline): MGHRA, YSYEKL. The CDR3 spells CASSQARASGSDTQYF. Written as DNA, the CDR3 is TGCGCCAGCAGCCAAGCTAGGGCTAGTGGCTCAGATACGCAGTATTTT.

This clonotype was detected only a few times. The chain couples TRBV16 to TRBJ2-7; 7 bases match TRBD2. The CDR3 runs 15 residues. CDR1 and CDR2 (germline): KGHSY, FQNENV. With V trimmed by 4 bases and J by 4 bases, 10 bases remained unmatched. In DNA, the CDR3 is TGTGCCAGCAGCCCCTGGAAGGGCGGGAGTTACGAGCAGTACTTC. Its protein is CASSPWKGGSYEQYF.

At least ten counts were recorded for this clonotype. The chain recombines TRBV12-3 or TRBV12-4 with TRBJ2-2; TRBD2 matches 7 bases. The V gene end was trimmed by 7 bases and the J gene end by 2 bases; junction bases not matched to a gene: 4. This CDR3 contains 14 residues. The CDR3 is CASNPSGNTGELFF. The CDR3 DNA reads TGTGCCAGCAATCCTAGCGGTAACACCGGGGAGCTGTTTTTT.

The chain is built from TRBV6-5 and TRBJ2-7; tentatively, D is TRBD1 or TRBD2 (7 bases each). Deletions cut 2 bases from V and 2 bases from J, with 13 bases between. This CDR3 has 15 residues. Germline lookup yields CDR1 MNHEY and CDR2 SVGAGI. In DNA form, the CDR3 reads TGTGCCAGCAGTTACCAGGGGGGGGAACCCTACGAGCAGTACTTC. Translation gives CASSYQGGEPYEQYF.